These 8 T cell receptor beta chains came from one sample sequenced in a study of glioma-infiltrating T cells after dendritic cell vaccination. Time point noted: after dendritic cell vaccination, including at tumor progression/relapse. Generated by immunoSEQ multiplex PCR, the TCRdb table keeps only in-frame clones and is missing some. The sample has tens of thousands of clones, around 84% seen once. The sequenced sample was blood, obtained after dendritic cell vaccination. The receptors originated from a human donor with glioblastoma.

The chain carries TRBV5-1 and TRBJ2-1; TRBD2 matches at 7 bases. V trimming: 2 bases; J trimming: 2 bases; junction bases outside the gene matches: 4. CDR1 is SGHRS and CDR2 is YFSETQ in the germline V gene. The CDR3 has 15 residues. CDR3 sequence reads: CASSFGGGTYNEQFF. In nucleotides, the CDR3 is TGCGCCAGCAGCTTTGGCGGGGGTACCTACAATGAGCAGTTCTTC.

J is TRBJ1-6 and V is TRBV7-8; D possibly corresponds to TRBD1 (6 bases). Germline loops: CDR1 SGHVS, CDR2 FQNEAQ. CDR3 length: 15 amino acids. Trimming pared 1 base from V and 5 bases from J, leaving 9 bases between. As DNA, the CDR3 is TGTGCCAGCAGCTTAGGACAGGTTGATAATTCACCCCTCCACTTT. It is translated as CASSLGQVDNSPLHF.

The J gene is TRBJ2-7, the V gene TRBV7-6; 13 bases line up with TRBD2. This CDR3 spans 16 amino acids. The germline CDR1 and CDR2 sequences are SGHVS and FNYEAQ. Losses at the gene ends were 5 bases for V and 0 bases for J; bases not matched to a gene: 4. CDR3 sequence (DNA): TGTGCCAGCAGCCCGGGACTAGCGGGAAACTCCTACGAGCAGTACTTC. This translates into CASSPGLAGNSYEQYF.

V and J are TRBV29-1 and TRBJ2-1; maybe TRBD1 (7 bases). This CDR3 has 13 amino acids. Trimming took 6 bases from V and 6 from J, leaving 15 bases between them. In germline, CDR1 is SQVTM, CDR2 ANQGSEA. The CDR3 here is CSVLAEGANEQFF. In nucleotides, the CDR3 is TGCAGCGTATTAGCGGAGGGGGCCAATGAGCAGTTCTTC.

This clone was seen only a few times. V and J are TRBV5-6 and TRBJ1-4; tentatively, D is TRBD1 (6 bases). The CDR3 covers 14 residues. V was shortened by 4 bases and J by 7 bases, with 14 bases between the two germline ends. Germline CDR1 is SGHDT and CDR2 is YYEEEE. DNA of the CDR3: TGTGCCAGCAGCGAACGGGGGGCGCGTGAAAAACTGTTTTTT. Its translation is CASSERGAREKLFF.

About this clone: Other DNA sequences in the sample encode the same CDR3. The gene calls are TRBV9 and TRBJ1-1; D gene unclear. V was clipped by 0 bases and J by 5 bases, with 14 bases between them. CDR3 length: 15 residues. Looked up from germline, CDR1 is SGDLS and CDR2 is YYNGEE. CDR3: CASSVEGGRGTEAFF. In DNA, the CDR3 is TGTGCCAGCAGCGTAGAAGGAGGGCGCGGGACTGAAGCTTTCTTT.

The rearrangement uses TRBV21-1 and TRBJ1-5. TRBV21-1 is recorded as a pseudogene. This CDR3 is 12 amino acids long. CDR3 nucleotides: TGTGCCAGCAGACGTACGGGTCAGCCCCAGCATTTT. It encodes CASRRTGQPQHF.

This clone was found a few times. The rearrangement links TRBV28 to TRBJ2-7, with D hard to call. The CDR3 extends over 12 amino acids. V gave up 6 bases and J gave up 4 bases, with 10 bases separating them. Germline CDR1 and CDR2: MDHEN and SYDVKM. CDR3 loop: CASSNSWYEQYF. CDR3 sequence (DNA): TGTGCCAGCAGCAATAGCTGGTACGAGCAGTACTTC.